The 20 T cell receptor beta chains below come from one sample, sequenced in a study of T cells in Graves' hyperthyroidism and ophthalmopathy. RNA transcripts gave rise to amplified TCR beta CDR3 regions. The HTBI set primed first-round TCR CDR3 RT-PCR. Each CDR3 protein gets one entry after TCRdb re-called the multiplex PCR reads with MiXCR. Of under 300,000 distinct CDR3 sequences in the sample, 25% to 30% are singletons; the top ten hold 20% to 30%. Material for sequencing was blood. These TCRs come from a man aged 35-49 years with Graves' hyperthyroidism that later progressed to Graves' ophthalmopathy.

This clonotype was seen ten or more times. The gene calls are TRBV2 and TRBJ2-3; D might be TRBD1 (5 bases). The CDR3 sequence is 12 residues long. Per germline, CDR1 SNHLY and CDR2 FYNNEI. V lost 2 bases and J 7 bases, leaving 7 bases between the germline ends. CDR3 protein: CASSERTNTQYF. Here the CDR3 DNA reads TGTGCCAGCAGTGAAAGGACAAATACGCAGTATTTT. The full variable domain, rest sourced from reference TRBV2 and TRBJ2-3, is EPEVTQTPSHQVTQMGQEVILRCVPISNHLYFYWYRQILGQKVEFLVSFYNNEISEKSEIFDDQFSVERPDGSNFTLKIRSTKLEDSAMYFCASSERTNTQYFGPGTRLTVL.

This clonotype was observed many times. The J gene is TRBJ1-3, the V gene TRBV7-8; D unclear. Trimming took off 3 bases at V and 4 bases at J, with 16 bases between the two ends. CDR1 and CDR2 from the germline V gene are SGHVS and FQNEAQ. The CDR3 length is 16 residues. CDR3 bases: TGTGCCAGCAGCTTTCCCGGAGAACTGTTAGGAAACACCATATATTTT. This gives the protein CASSFPGELLGNTIYF.

This clonotype was recorded many times. V and J are TRBV6-1 and TRBJ2-2, with 9 bases matching TRBD1. This CDR3 is built from 13 residues. The V segment lost 4 bases and the J segment 6 bases; nucleotides outside the gene matches: 0. From germline, CDR1 is MNHNS and CDR2 SASEGT. As DNA, the CDR3 is TGTGCCAGCAGTGGACAGGGGGCCGGGGAGCTGTTTTTT. Its translation: CASSGQGAGELFF.

This clonotype was detected ten times or more. The chain has TRBV12-3 or TRBV12-4 and TRBJ2-7, with 8 nucleotides matching TRBD1. The CDR3 totals 14 residues. Trimming cost V 6 bases and J 1 base; bases outside gene matches: 5. The chain's CDR3 is CASRRTGLSYEQYF. CDR3 in DNA: TGTGCCAGCAGACGGACAGGGTTGTCCTACGAGCAGTACTTC.

This sequence joins TRBV12-3 or TRBV12-4 and TRBJ2-5; D is unclear. The CDR3 is 11 amino acids. The V end lost 6 bases, the J end lost 5 bases, and 7 bases lay between the germline ends. The CDR3 reads CASRDTETQYF. CDR3 nucleotide sequence: TGTGCCAGCAGGGATACGGAGACCCAGTACTTC.

This clonotype was observed at least ten times. The chain is built from TRBV20-1 and TRBJ1-2; tentatively, D is TRBD1 (6 bases). This CDR3 spans 15 amino acids. Trimming took 6 bases from V and 7 from J, leaving 24 bases between them. Looked up from germline, CDR1 is DFQATT and CDR2 is SNEGSKA (reference sequence). CDR3 in DNA: TGCAGTGCGGTGGCCTTATACAGGGAGGGGGGTGGCTACACCTTC. Amino acids: CSAVALYREGGGYTF.

This clonotype appeared many times. This chain connects TRBV29-1 to TRBJ1-5; D might be TRBD1 (5 bases). Germline CDR1 reads SQVTM; CDR2 reads ANQGSEA. This CDR3 comprises 13 residues. V lost 5 bases to trimming and J lost 4 bases, with 12 bases between them. Written as DNA, the CDR3 is TGCAGCGTTAACAGGACTGGGAATCAGCCCCAGCATTTT. Translated, it gives CSVNRTGNQPQHF.

This clonotype was seen many times. One junction end disagrees with the germline gene, perhaps due to a read error. The chain links TRBV7-7 to TRBJ2-5; D remains unclear. The CDR3 is 13 residues long. Germline CDR1 is SSHAT and CDR2 is FNYEAQ (reference sequence). The CDR3 nucleotides are TGTGCTAGCAGCCTCCGGACCCGGGAGACCCAGTACTTC. It specifies CASSLRTRETQYF.

This clonotype was recorded many times. A read error may be the cause here, since a much bigger clone is one base away. Because the CDR3 is missing its conserved closing phenylalanine or tryptophan, this is likely a read error. The chain uses TRBV2 and TRBJ2-5, with no clear D. Germline-derived CDR1 and CDR2 are SNHLY and FYNNEI. This CDR3 spans 14 amino acids. V was trimmed by 2 bases and J by 2 bases, leaving 9 bases between them. CDR3 sequence: CASSELLTQETQYL. The DNA for the CDR3 is TGTGCCAGCAGTGAATTGTTGACACAAGAGACCCAGTACCTC.

This sequence joins TRBV29-1 and TRBJ2-5, with D perhaps matching TRBD2 (6 bases). CDR1 SQVTM and CDR2 ANQGSEA come from the germline V gene. CDR3 length: 16 amino acids. With 3 bases removed from V and 2 bases from J, the gap between germline ends came to 19 bases. The CDR3 sequence: CSVDVYPYGGQETQYF. Here the CDR3 DNA reads TGCAGCGTTGATGTATATCCTTATGGAGGGCAAGAGACCCAGTACTTC.

This clonotype occurred many times. The J gene is TRBJ1-2, the V gene TRBV12-5; the match to TRBD1 covers 9 bases. Germline lookup yields CDR1 LGHNT and CDR2 FRNRAP. This CDR3 is built from 15 residues. Unmatched junction bases numbered 9, after V lost 6 bases and J lost 4 bases. The CDR3 nucleotides are TGTGCTAGTGGCGGGTGGGACAGGGCGAGCTATGGCTACACCTTC. Encoded protein: CASGGWDRASYGYTF.

In its sample, this clonotype was seen many times. The V gene is TRBV6-1, the J gene TRBJ2-5; TRBD2 might be the D (6 bases). The germline V gene has CDR1 MNHNS and CDR2 SASEGT. V was trimmed by 7 bases and J by 5 bases, leaving 11 bases between them. This CDR3 is 12 amino acids long. CDR3 protein: CASKEGWETQYF. CDR3 DNA sequence: TGTGCCAGCAAGGAGGGGTGGGAGACCCAGTACTTC.

This clonotype has ten or more counts. The chain combines TRBV19 with TRBJ1-5, with D maybe TRBD1 (5 bases). Germline assignment: CDR1 LNHDA and CDR2 SQIVND (reference sequence). Trimming removed 6 bases from V and 8 bases from J, with 14 bases in between. This CDR3 has 13 amino acids. The CDR3, as DNA: TGTGCCAGTAGGGGGGTTAGGGAGAAGCCCCAGCATTTT. Its protein product is CASRGVREKPQHF.

This clonotype was observed at least ten times. The J gene is TRBJ1-6, the V gene TRBV27; D gene unclear. The CDR3 consists of 15 residues. Germline CDR1 MNHEY, CDR2 SMNVEV (reference sequence). The V end lost 6 bases, the J end lost 5 bases, and 14 bases lay between the germline ends. CDR3 sequence reads: CASRLTSGNNSPLHF. In nucleotides, the CDR3 is TGTGCCAGCAGACTGACGTCCGGGAATAATTCACCCCTCCACTTT.

In this sample, this clonotype turned up many times. V gene TRBV6-5 combines with J gene TRBJ1-2; tentative D call: TRBD1 (5 bases). The V end was cut by 0 bases, the J end by 4 bases, with 15 bases between. This CDR3 comprises 16 residues. Per germline, CDR1 MNHEY and CDR2 SVGAGI. The CDR3 DNA reads as TGTGCCAGCAGTTACTCGAGGGACGGGGGGATCTATGGCTACACCTTC. It is translated as CASSYSRDGGIYGYTF.

This clonotype was seen ten or more times. A read error may be the cause here, since a much bigger clone is one base away. The V gene is TRBV2, the J gene TRBJ2-5; D is perhaps TRBD1 (6 bases). The germline gives CDR1 SNHLY, CDR2 FYNNEI. The V end was cut by 6 bases, the J end by 1 base, with 12 bases between. This CDR3 region has 14 residues. The CDR3 DNA reads as TGTGCCAGCAGCGGAAGGACAGCCCAAGAGACCCAGTACTTC. As protein: CASSGRTAQETQYF.

This sequence joins TRBV27 and TRBJ2-7, with D perhaps assigned TRBD1 or TRBD2 (6 bases each). CDR3 length equals 16 residues. V was clipped by 3 bases and J by 3 bases, with 18 bases between them. Germline CDR1 MNHEY, CDR2 SMNVEV (reference sequence). CDR3 region: CASSLGPGGTFYEQYF. CDR3 sequence (DNA): TGTGCCAGCAGTTTGGGCCCTGGCGGGACATTCTACGAGCAGTACTTC.

This clonotype showed up just a few times. The CDR3 DNA follows: TGTGCCAGCAGTCCGGACGCTGAAGCTTTCTTT. It translates to CASSPDAEAFF. J is TRBJ1-1 and V is TRBV12-3 or TRBV12-4; D gene ambiguous. The CDR3 covers 11 residues. Trimming removed 5 bases from V and 6 bases from J, with 7 bases in between.

There are many counts of this clonotype. The chain employs TRBV20-1 and TRBJ2-7, with 9 nucleotides matching TRBD2. Germline-derived CDR1 and CDR2 are DFQATT and SNEGSKA (reference sequence). The CDR3 has 14 residues. J gave up 7 bases and V 5 bases, and 12 bases lay outside the gene matches. The CDR3 DNA sequence: TGCAGTGCTGCGTTGGCGAGCGGGAGGTATGAGCAGTACTTC. This sequence encodes CSAALASGRYEQYF.

This clonotype occurred many times. The chain recombines TRBV5-1 with TRBJ2-7; 8 nucleotides agree with TRBD2. Germline loops: CDR1 SGHRS, CDR2 YFSETQ. This CDR3 has 15 residues. Trimming removed 1 base from V and 6 bases from J; junction bases left unmatched: 9. The CDR3: CASSLPSGSLGEQYF. The DNA of the CDR3 is TGCGCCAGCAGCTTGCCCAGCGGGAGTCTCGGCGAGCAGTACTTC.